These 4 T cell receptor beta chains share one sample of origin, sequenced in a study of OX40 agonist ivuxolimab in advanced cancers. Profiling relied on immunoSEQ multiplex PCR, and the TCRdb table lists in-frame clones only, not all of them. This sample carries 80,000 to 100,000 clones, roughly 91% of them seen once, and the ten largest clones take around 1.6%. Sequenced material: CD4+ or CD8+ T cells sorted from blood, taken in a trial of the OX40 agonist ivuxolimab. The receptors stem from an adult with an advanced solid tumor such as melanoma, head and neck, liver or kidney cancer.

The chain is built from TRBV7-3 and TRBJ2-1; 7 nucleotides match TRBD2. The J segment lost 4 bases and the V segment lost 2 bases, leaving 5 bases of the junction unmatched. The CDR3 is made up of 15 amino acids. Germline loops: CDR1 SGHTA, CDR2 FQGTGA. The CDR3 DNA reads TGTGCCAGCAGCTTATATGCTAGCGGATACAATGAGCAGTTCTTC. Its translation is CASSLYASGYNEQFF.

J is TRBJ1-1 and V is TRBV4-3; D unclear. CDR3 length: 15 residues. With 4 bases removed from V and 0 bases from J, the gap between germline ends came to 12 bases. Germline CDR1 and CDR2: LGHNA and YSLEER. CDR3 sequence (DNA): TGCGCCAGCAGCCCCCGGACTGAGATGAACACTGAAGCTTTCTTT. Translated: CASSPRTEMNTEAFF.

J is TRBJ2-6 and V is TRBV28; possibly TRBD2 for D (5 bases). Germline values: CDR1 MDHEN, CDR2 SYDVKM. There are 17 residues in the CDR3. Trimming left V 6 bases short and J 2 bases short, with 17 bases between. DNA for the CDR3: TGTGCCAGCAGATATCCACCCGGGGAAGCTGGGGCCAACGTCCTGACTTTC. It encodes CASRYPPGEAGANVLTF.

The chain uses TRBV9 and TRBJ2-3, with TRBD2 identical over 14 bases. CDR1 and CDR2 (germline): SGDLS, YYNGEE. The CDR3 contains 17 residues. With 0 bases clipped from V and 8 bases from J, the junction kept 8 bases outside the gene matches. In nucleotides, the CDR3 is TGTGCCAGCAGCGTAGGACTAGCGGGAGGGCCTGCTGTTACGCAGTATTTT. This sequence encodes CASSVGLAGGPAVTQYF.